This TCR beta chain appears in the sequencing data of a study of T cell responses to AZD1222 COVID-19 vaccine. Regarding the study as a whole: Seropositivity was recorded at baseline in only a handful of AZD1222 recipients. Spike regions recognized by vaccine-associated CD4 TCRs spanned the protein, led by 160-218 and 743-854.

The protocol was immunoSEQ multiplex PCR, while the TCRdb copy is restricted to in-frame clones and leaves out a portion. The sample lists 90,000 to 120,000 clones, under 95% occurring once. This clone was counted a few times. Its target is not known. Germline V gives CDR1 SGDLS, CDR2 YYNGEE. The CDR3 has 15 residues. V gave up 4 bases and J gave up 8 bases, with 22 bases separating them. The source was peripheral blood, collected on day 0 of AZD1222 vaccination. The source is an adult in good health. The chain combines TRBV9 with TRBJ2-7, with D possibly being TRBD1 or TRBD2 (5 bases each). The CDR3 region is CASSSEGTSTVKQYF. In DNA, the CDR3 is TGTGCCAGCAGCTCCGAAGGGACCTCCACGGTGAAGCAGTACTTC.